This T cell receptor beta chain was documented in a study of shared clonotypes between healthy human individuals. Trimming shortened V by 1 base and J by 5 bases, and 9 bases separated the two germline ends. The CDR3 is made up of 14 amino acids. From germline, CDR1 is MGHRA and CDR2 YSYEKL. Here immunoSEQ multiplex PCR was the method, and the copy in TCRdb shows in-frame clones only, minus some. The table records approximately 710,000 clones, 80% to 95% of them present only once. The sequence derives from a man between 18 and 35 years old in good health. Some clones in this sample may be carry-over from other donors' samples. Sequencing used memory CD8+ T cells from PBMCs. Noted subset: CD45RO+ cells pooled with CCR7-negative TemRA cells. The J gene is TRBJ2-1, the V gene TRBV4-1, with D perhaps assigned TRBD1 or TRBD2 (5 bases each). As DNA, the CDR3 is TGCGCCAGCAGCCAAGTTAGGGACCACAATGAGCAGTTCTTC. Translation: CASSQVRDHNEQFF.